Below, 26 T cell receptor beta chains from the same sample are listed, as sequenced in a study of T cells after posttransplantation cyclophosphamide (dated by TCRdb to 2016 to 2018). Library preparation was by the immunoSEQ multiplex PCR assay. TCRdb stores this immuneACCESS table with in-frame sequences only. Part of the clones is absent; in the studies checked, under half of the shortfall reflects unresolved V genes, and no reason is known for the rest. The sample counts approximately 26,000 clones, each observed more than once. The biggest ten clones account for around 4% of the sample. The sequencing input was PBMCs. The origin of the receptors is a woman aged 50 to 60 in good health, CMV-negative, and a related stem cell transplant donor.

This clone was found many times. The gene calls are TRBV4-2 and TRBJ2-3; D uncertain. The V gene's germline CDR1 is LGHNA and CDR2 YNFKEQ. The CDR3 contains 16 residues. V was shortened by 3 bases and J by 0 bases, with 13 bases between the two germline ends. This chain's CDR3 is CASSQAVVTSTDTQYF. CDR3 in DNA: TGTGCCAGCAGCCAGGCAGTTGTGACTAGCACAGATACGCAGTATTTT.

In its sample, this clone was seen many times. This chain joins TRBV7-2 and TRBJ2-5, with 14 bases fitting TRBD2. Germline CDR1 reads SGHTA; CDR2 reads FQGNSA. V dropped 5 bases and J dropped 3; count of bases not matched to a gene: 14. This CDR3 has 19 residues. The CDR3 sequence: CASSTETSGGAAGKETQYF. The CDR3 DNA follows: TGTGCCAGCAGCACCGAGACTAGCGGGGGGGCGGCGGGTAAAGAGACCCAGTACTTC.

This clone was observed at least ten times. The chain is built from TRBV6-6 and TRBJ2-5, with D perhaps matching TRBD2 (7 bases). The CDR3 extends over 14 amino acids. V lost 5 bases and J 5 bases, leaving 15 bases between the germline ends. CDR1 is MNHNY, CDR2 SVGAGI, per germline (reference sequence). The CDR3 here is CASSEGGPGETQYF. In DNA, the CDR3 is TGTGCCAGCAGTGAGGGGGGGCCCGGGGAGACCCAGTACTTC.

At least ten counts were recorded for this clone. The chain joins TRBV5-4 to TRBJ1-3; D is unclear. The CDR3 loop spans 15 amino acids. Germline V CDR1 and CDR2: SGHNT, YYREEE (reference sequence). Trimming removed 0 bases at V and 0 bases at J, with 7 bases between. The CDR3, as DNA: TGTGCCAGCAGCTTGGATTCCCTCTCTGGAAACACCATATATTTT. Protein sequence: CASSLDSLSGNTIYF.

This clone has ten or more counts. The chain has TRBV9 and TRBJ2-5; 7 positions match TRBD1. Germline CDR1 and CDR2: SGDLS and YYNGEE. The CDR3 spans 16 residues. V shed 0 bases, J shed 1 base, and the junction held 6 bases outside the gene matches. The CDR3 bases are TGTGCCAGCAGCGTAGCTTCGGCAGGGGGCCAAGAGACCCAGTACTTC. Encoded protein: CASSVASAGGQETQYF.

This clone has ten or more counts. V usage is TRBV9 and J usage is TRBJ1-1, with 9 bases aligning to TRBD1. This CDR3 region has 17 residues. J gave up 1 base and V 3 bases, and 10 bases lay outside the gene matches. From germline, CDR1 is SGDLS and CDR2 YYNGEE. The DNA of the CDR3 is TGTGCCAGCAGCGCCCGTCCCGGGACAGGGCCGAACACTGAAGCTTTCTTT. Translated: CASSARPGTGPNTEAFF.

This clone was found many times. The gene calls are TRBV5-4 and TRBJ2-2; TRBD2 matches at 16 bases. Trimming removed 4 bases from V and 4 bases from J; junction bases left unmatched: 7. CDR1 and CDR2 from the germline V gene are SGHNT and YYREEE (reference sequence). CDR3 length: 18 amino acids. This chain's CDR3 is CASSMGLAGGAGTGELFF. The CDR3 nucleotides read TGTGCCAGCAGCATGGGACTAGCGGGAGGGGCCGGCACCGGGGAGCTGTTTTTT. Filled out from reference TRBV5-4 and TRBJ2-2, the complete variable domain reads ETGVTQSPTHLIKTRGQQVTLRCSSQSGHNTVSWYQQALGQGPQFIFQYYREEENGRGNFPPRFSGLQFPNYSSELNVNALELDDSALYLCASSMGLAGGAGTGELFFGEGSRLTVL.

This clone appeared many times. V usage is TRBV5-5 and J usage is TRBJ2-1; TRBD2 might be the D (6 bases). CDR1 SGHKS and CDR2 YYEKEE come from the germline V gene (reference sequence). The CDR3 spans 15 residues. V shed 2 bases and J shed 5 bases, with 14 bases lying between them. The CDR3 spells CASSLTGAPNNEQFF. As DNA, the CDR3 is TGTGCCAGCAGCTTAACGGGAGCACCGAACAATGAGCAGTTCTTC.

Ten or more counts support this clone. The chain uses TRBV29-1 and TRBJ2-1, with 14 bases that match TRBD2. Germline values: CDR1 SQVTM, CDR2 ANQGSEA. With 0 bases clipped from V and 1 base from J, the junction kept 8 bases outside the gene matches. The CDR3 is 19 amino acids. The CDR3 bases are TGCAGCGTTGAAGACCTGGGACTAGCGGGAGAGATTTCCTACAATGAGCAGTTCTTC. Its protein product is CSVEDLGLAGEISYNEQFF.

This clone was picked up many times. The chain links TRBV9 to TRBJ2-3; 12 bases map to TRBD2. Trimming removed 4 bases from V and 1 base from J; junction bases left unmatched: 4. Germline loops: CDR1 SGDLS, CDR2 YYNGEE. This CDR3 has 16 amino acids. In nucleotides, the CDR3 is TGTGCCAGCAGCTCCCGACTAGCGGGGGGCACAGATACGCAGTATTTT. It yields the protein CASSSRLAGGTDTQYF.

This clone has at least ten counts. The chain combines TRBV2 with TRBJ1-1; 7 nucleotides agree with TRBD1. CDR1 is SNHLY and CDR2 is FYNNEI in the germline V gene. The CDR3 runs 13 residues. The V and J ends lost 7 bases and 1 base, in that order; junction bases with no gene match: 3. CDR3 sequence reads: CASIRDRNTEAFF. CDR3 DNA: TGTGCCAGCATCCGGGACAGGAACACTGAAGCTTTCTTT.

This clone has a count of ten or more. V is TRBV27 and J is TRBJ2-4, with a tentative D call TRBD2 (6 bases). This CDR3 comprises 13 residues. Trimming took 2 bases from V and 7 from J, leaving 9 bases between them. Germline values: CDR1 MNHEY, CDR2 SMNVEV (reference sequence). CDR3: CASSLAGPNIQYF. The CDR3 DNA is TGTGCCAGCAGTTTAGCGGGACCTAACATTCAGTACTTC.

Ten or more counts support this clone. The chain links TRBV7-6 to TRBJ1-3; D ambiguous. Trimming left V 0 bases short and J 1 base short, with 7 bases between. Germline V gene data show CDR1 as SGHVS and CDR2 as FNYEAQ. CDR3 size: 15 residues. The CDR3 DNA is TGTGCCAGCAGCTTAGCGCTCAGTTCTGGAAACACCATATATTTT. Its translation is CASSLALSSGNTIYF.

This clone came up many times. This sequence joins TRBV27 and TRBJ2-1; 7 bases line up with TRBD1. Trimming removed 6 bases from V and 0 bases from J; junction bases left unmatched: 5. This CDR3 has 15 residues. Germline V gene sequence: CDR1 MNHEY, CDR2 SMNVEV (reference sequence). The CDR3 region is CASRSPGGSYNEQFF. The CDR3 DNA follows: TGTGCCAGCAGATCACCAGGGGGCTCCTACAATGAGCAGTTCTTC.

This clone was seen ten or more times. The chain combines TRBV6-1 with TRBJ1-6; D unresolved. The ends were cut back, 7 bases at V and 7 bases at J, with 14 bases in the middle. CDR3 size: 14 residues. Germline lookup yields CDR1 MNHNS and CDR2 SASEGT. The CDR3 here is CASTSTGRNSPLHF. In nucleotides, the CDR3 is TGTGCCAGCACCTCGACGGGAAGGAATTCACCCCTCCACTTT.

This clone has a count of ten or more. This chain links TRBV2 with TRBJ2-1; 9 bases agree with TRBD1. After removal of 8 bases from V and 5 bases from J, the junction contained 13 bases not matched to a gene. Germline V gene lookup returns CDR1 SNHLY and CDR2 FYNNEI. This CDR3 has 16 residues. CDR3 protein: CASYGVGTGMDNEQFF. CDR3 nucleotide sequence: TGTGCCAGCTATGGTGTCGGGACAGGGATGGACAATGAGCAGTTCTTC.

The chain couples TRBV30 to TRBJ2-5, with D maybe TRBD1 (6 bases). CDR1 and CDR2 (germline): GTSNPN, SVGIG (reference sequence). This CDR3 spans 13 amino acids. V lost 5 bases, J lost 11 bases, and 21 bases lay in between. CDR3 in amino acids: CAWGGGQKRLQYF. As DNA, the CDR3 is TGTGCCTGGGGGGGTGGACAGAAAAGGCTTCAGTACTTC.

Many counts were recorded for this clone. V and J are TRBV18 and TRBJ1-1, with TRBD1 identical over 8 bases. Germline V gene data show CDR1 as KGHSH and CDR2 as LQKENI. After removal of 3 bases from V and 0 bases from J, the junction contained 6 bases not matched to a gene. CDR3 length: 16 residues. The CDR3 loop is CASSPRTGTMNTEAFF. CDR3 sequence (DNA): TGTGCCAGCTCACCGCGGACAGGGACCATGAACACTGAAGCTTTCTTT.

This clone was counted at least ten times. The chain recombines TRBV28 with TRBJ1-5, with D perhaps TRBD1 (5 bases). V was trimmed by 1 base and J by 4 bases, leaving 11 bases between them. CDR3 length: 15 residues. The germline gives CDR1 MDHEN, CDR2 SYDVKM. The CDR3 protein is CASSLSRERNQPQHF. As DNA, the CDR3 is TGTGCCAGCAGTTTATCCAGGGAACGGAATCAGCCCCAGCATTTT.

This clone has at least ten counts. The rearrangement joins TRBV6-6 to TRBJ2-3, with 8 bases fitting TRBD1. Germline V CDR1 and CDR2: MNHNY, SVGAGI (reference sequence). J lost 2 bases, V lost 6 bases, and 7 bases had no gene match. CDR3 length: 15 residues. CDR3 sequence: CASRPGQGNTDTQYF. DNA for the CDR3: TGTGCCAGCAGACCTGGACAGGGTAACACAGATACGCAGTATTTT.

At least ten counts were recorded for this clone. The chain joins TRBV5-1 to TRBJ1-2, with 8 bases fitting TRBD1. The V gene end was trimmed by 2 bases and the J gene end by 3 bases; junction bases not matched to a gene: 6. The CDR3 is made up of 15 amino acids. The germline gives CDR1 SGHRS, CDR2 YFSETQ. For the CDR3, the DNA is TGCGCCAGCAGCTTTGCCCCGACAGGGGACTATGGCTACACCTTC. The encoded protein is CASSFAPTGDYGYTF.

In its sample, this clone was seen many times. The CDR3 sequence: CASSPDRGYGYTF. CDR3 nucleotides: TGTGCCAGTAGTCCCGACAGGGGGTATGGCTACACCTTC. The V gene is TRBV19, the J gene TRBJ1-2; 9 nucleotides agree with TRBD1. The CDR3 is 13 amino acids. The trim removed 5 bases at V and 5 bases at J, leaving 3 bases unmatched. The germline V gene encodes CDR1 LNHDA and CDR2 SQIVND (reference sequence).

There are many counts of this clone. The V and J genes are TRBV5-4 and TRBJ1-1, with 7 nucleotides matching TRBD1. This CDR3 is built from 18 residues. Germline CDR1 is SGHNT and CDR2 is YYREEE (reference sequence). Losses at the gene ends were 0 bases for V and 6 bases for J; bases not matched to a gene: 17. CDR3 sequence reads: CASSLEGWFREGAAEAFF. Written as DNA, the CDR3 is TGTGCCAGCAGCTTGGAGGGGTGGTTCCGGGAGGGGGCCGCTGAAGCTTTCTTT.

This clone was found many times. This sequence joins TRBV29-1 and TRBJ1-1, with a tentative D call TRBD1 (6 bases). Per germline, CDR1 SQVTM and CDR2 ANQGSEA. The CDR3 runs 12 residues. Trimming removed 6 bases at V and 4 bases at J, with 12 bases between. CDR3 amino acids: CSVLRGSTEAFF. The DNA for the CDR3 is TGCAGCGTCCTAAGGGGGAGCACTGAAGCTTTCTTT.

This clone has at least ten counts. Distinct nucleotide sequences in the sample also encode this CDR3. The chain joins TRBV5-1 to TRBJ1-4, with D hard to call. This CDR3 is built from 13 residues. Germline-derived CDR1 and CDR2 are SGHRS and YFSETQ. V lost 1 base, J lost 5 bases, and 6 bases lay in between. CDR3 DNA sequence: TGCGCCAGCAGCTTGAAGCCCAATGAAAAACTGTTTTTT. Translated, it gives CASSLKPNEKLFF.

This clone has a count of ten or more. The V and J genes are TRBV7-2 and TRBJ2-7; TRBD1 is a possible D gene (6 bases). V gave up 6 bases and J gave up 4 bases, with 10 bases separating them. Germline-derived CDR1 and CDR2 are SGHTA and FQGNSA. The CDR3 loop spans 12 amino acids. CDR3 in DNA: TGTGCCAGCAGTCCTACAGGGTACGAGCAGTACTTC. Protein sequence: CASSPTGYEQYF.